These 14 T cell receptor beta chains came from one sample sequenced in a study of control samples from healthy donors and cancer patients. Sequencing used immunoSEQ multiplex PCR; TCRdb keeps in-frame clones, though not all of them. This sample yields over 200,000 clones, of which roughly four fifths are seen a single time; roughly 13% belongs to the top ten. Sample: PBMCs. These receptors were obtained from a woman aged 55-70 years with lung cancer.

The chain is built from TRBV7-3 and TRBJ2-3, with D uncertain. The CDR3 contains 12 residues. Germline V gene data show CDR1 as SGHTA and CDR2 as FQGTGA. V was trimmed by 4 bases and J by 2 bases, leaving 4 bases between them. The DNA for the CDR3 is TGTGCCAGCAGCTCATACACAGATACGCAGTATTTT. As protein: CASSSYTDTQYF.

The J gene is TRBJ2-2, the V gene TRBV2; 7 nucleotides agree with TRBD1. V shed 6 bases, J shed 3 bases, and the junction held 4 bases outside the gene matches. This CDR3 has 14 amino acids. In germline, CDR1 is SNHLY, CDR2 FYNNEI. CDR3 nucleotide sequence: TGTGCCAGCAGAGGGACAGTCGACACCGGGGAGCTGTTTTTT. Protein product: CASRGTVDTGELFF.

This chain connects TRBV27 to TRBJ2-7; unclear D gene. Trimming took 5 bases from V and 0 from J, leaving 11 bases between them. Germline V gene sequence: CDR1 MNHEY, CDR2 SMNVEV (reference sequence). The CDR3 covers 14 residues. Here the CDR3 reads CASSPRRYSYEQYF. Written as DNA, the CDR3 is TGTGCCAGCAGTCCCCGACGGTACTCCTACGAGCAGTACTTC.

V gene TRBV2 combines with J gene TRBJ2-7; TRBD1 agrees at 7 bases. Germline CDR1 and CDR2: SNHLY and FYNNEI. The CDR3 runs 13 residues. The J segment lost 5 bases and the V segment lost 5 bases, leaving 6 bases of the junction unmatched. For the CDR3, the DNA is TGTGCCAGCAGTCGACAGGGAAGGGACGAGCAGTACTTC. It translates to CASSRQGRDEQYF.

This clone was picked up one time. This chain joins TRBV30 and TRBJ2-4; D gene ambiguous. CDR3 size: 12 residues. Per the germline V gene, CDR1 is GTSNPN and CDR2 is SVGIG (reference sequence). V was cut by 5 bases and J by 0 bases, with 5 bases left in between. This chain's CDR3 is CAWGVAKNIQYF. The CDR3, as DNA: TGTGCCTGGGGGGTAGCCAAAAACATTCAGTACTTC.

This chain uses TRBV11-2 with TRBJ2-1; D is perhaps TRBD1 or TRBD2 (6 bases each). Germline V gene lookup returns CDR1 SGHAT and CDR2 FQNNGV. This CDR3 comprises 15 residues. Between the trimmed V and J ends, which lost 5 bases and 3 bases, there was a span of 14 bases. CDR3 bases: TGTGCCAGCAGCCGAGGGGGACTCTACTACAATGAGCAGTTCTTC. It specifies CASSRGGLYYNEQFF.

The chain couples TRBV7-3 to TRBJ2-5; tentatively, D is TRBD2 (6 bases). Germline CDR1 SGHTA, CDR2 FQGTGA. The CDR3 runs 15 residues. V lost 5 bases to trimming and J lost 2 bases, with 15 bases between them. The CDR3, as DNA: TGTGCCAGCAGCCCCCAAACCGGGGGACAAGAGACCCAGTACTTC. Translating it yields CASSPQTGGQETQYF. Filled out from reference TRBV7-3 and TRBJ2-5, the complete variable domain reads GAGVSQTPSNKVTEKGKYVELRCDPISGHTALYWYRQSLGQGPEFLIYFQGTGAADDSGLPNDRFFAVRPEGSVSTLKIQRTERGDSAVYLCASSPQTGGQETQYFGPGTRLLVL.

CDR3 in amino acids: CASSESGPTNTEAFF. CDR3 nucleotide sequence: TGCGCCAGCAGTGAGTCGGGCCCCACGAACACTGAAGCTTTCTTT. The V and J genes are TRBV10-1 and TRBJ1-1; D is unresolved. V lost 0 bases, J lost 1 base, and 9 bases lay in between. Germline-derived CDR1 and CDR2 are WNHNN and SYGVQD (reference sequence). CDR3 size: 15 residues.

The rearrangement joins TRBV7-9 to TRBJ1-2, with 9 bases identical to TRBD1. The length of the CDR3 is 14 residues. Germline V gene lookup returns CDR1 SEHNR and CDR2 FQNEAQ (reference sequence). The ends lost 5 bases at V and 7 bases at J; junction bases unmatched: 8. In nucleotides, the CDR3 is TGTGCCAGCAGCCCCCAGACAGGGGGGAGTGGCTACACCTTC. Translated: CASSPQTGGSGYTF. Full variable domain (missing parts from reference TRBV7-9 and TRBJ1-2): DTGVSQNPRHKITKRGQNVTFRCDPISEHNRLYWYRQTLGQGPEFLTYFQNEAQLEKSRLLSDRFSAERPKGSFSTLEIQRTEQGDSAMYLCASSPQTGGSGYTFGSGTRLTVV.

This clone has more than one count but fewer than ten. This chain connects TRBV5-1 to TRBJ2-4; D is possibly TRBD2 (6 bases). Germline CDR1 reads SGHRS; CDR2 reads YFSETQ. The CDR3 spans 16 residues. The V end lost 0 bases, the J end lost 1 base, and 11 bases lay between the germline ends. CDR3 DNA: TGCGCCAGCAGCTTGGACAGCGGAGGGGCCAAAAACATTCAGTACTTC. It encodes CASSLDSGGAKNIQYF.

The chain employs TRBV6-2 or TRBV6-3 and TRBJ2-1, with D maybe TRBD1 (5 bases). The CDR3 has 13 amino acids. Looked up from germline, CDR1 is MNHEY and CDR2 is SVGEGT. Between the trimmed V and J ends, which lost 2 bases and 7 bases, there was a span of 9 bases. In DNA, the CDR3 is TGTGCCAGCAGTTACGACAGACATAATGAGCAGTTCTTC. Its protein product is CASSYDRHNEQFF.

CDR3 DNA sequence: TGTGCCAGTAGTATAGATCTGCGATCCCAGCATTTT. It yields the protein CASSIDLRSQHF. The rearrangement joins TRBV19 to TRBJ1-5; no firm D call. V lost 0 bases and J 11 bases, leaving 8 bases between the germline ends. This CDR3 comprises 12 residues. CDR1 LNHDA and CDR2 SQIVND come from the germline V gene (reference sequence).

As regards this clone: Within the sample, other DNA sequences also encode this same CDR3. The rearrangement links TRBV19 to TRBJ1-1; TRBD1 agrees at 7 bases. In germline, CDR1 is LNHDA, CDR2 SQIVND (reference sequence). After removal of 1 base from V and 3 bases from J, the junction contained 2 bases not matched to a gene. This CDR3 is 14 amino acids long. The CDR3 DNA reads as TGTGCCAGTAGTATAGGACAGGGCTACACTGAAGCTTTCTTT. Protein sequence: CASSIGQGYTEAFF.

The chain recombines TRBV6-5 with TRBJ1-2, with 8 bases matching TRBD1. With 5 bases clipped from V and 4 bases from J, the junction kept 9 bases outside the gene matches. CDR1 and CDR2 (germline): MNHEY, SVGAGI. The CDR3 sequence is 15 residues long. CDR3 bases: TGTGCCAGCAGTACCTCTGGACAGGGAGGCTATGGCTACACCTTC. This gives the protein CASSTSGQGGYGYTF.